One sample yielded the 27 T cell receptor beta chains listed below, sequenced in a study of cytomegalovirus exposure and HLA in healthy donors (TCRdb year 2017). Library prep was done by the immunoSEQ multiplex PCR assay. For the multiplex PCR, a mixture combining 60 forward primers for TCR Vbeta segments and 13 reverse primers for TCR Jbeta segments was used. The table comes from immuneACCESS by way of TCRdb, which keeps in-frame sequences with V and J called. Part of the clones is missing from these tables; in studies checked, under half for an unresolved V gene and the rest for unknown reasons. The record for this sample contains tens of thousands of clones. The ten largest clones capture around 12% of the sample. Sequencing was done on a sample of PBMCs. Receptors originate from a man aged 18 to 30 in good health and CMV-seropositive.

The CDR3 is CASSLGGPTDTQYF. Here the CDR3 DNA reads TGTGCCAGCAGCTTGGGAGGGCCCACAGATACGCAGTATTTT. This rearrangement joins TRBV5-6 to TRBJ2-3; the D gene is possibly TRBD2 (5 bases). The CDR3 length is 14 residues. Between the trimmed V and J ends, which lost 0 bases and 2 bases, there was a span of 7 bases. The germline CDR1 and CDR2 sequences are SGHDT and YYEEEE.

CDR3 loop: CAWSTRQGNQPQHF. The DNA for the CDR3 is TGTGCCTGGAGTACCCGACAGGGCAATCAGCCCCAGCATTTT. V and J are TRBV30 and TRBJ1-5; possibly TRBD1 for D (6 bases). The V gene lost 2 bases and the J gene lost 2 bases, with 10 bases spanning the gap. Germline V gene lookup returns CDR1 GTSNPN and CDR2 SVGIG (reference sequence). The CDR3 sequence is 14 residues long.

CDR3 in DNA: TGTGCCAGCAGCCCTGACACGTCCTACGAGCAGTACTTC. Protein product: CASSPDTSYEQYF. The chain recombines TRBV9 with TRBJ2-7; no definite D call. The CDR3 extends over 13 amino acids. Trimming stripped 4 bases from V and 1 base from J, with 9 bases between. The V gene's germline CDR1 is SGDLS and CDR2 YYNGEE.

This chain joins TRBV9 and TRBJ1-2; maybe TRBD1 (5 bases). The CDR3 covers 20 residues. CDR1 SGDLS and CDR2 YYNGEE come from the germline V gene. V lost 1 base and J 0 bases, leaving 25 bases between the germline ends. CDR3 loop: CASSVTEHGPDTTTNYGYTF. Written as DNA, the CDR3 is TGTGCCAGCAGCGTAACGGAACATGGCCCGGACACAACTACTAACTATGGCTACACCTTC.

This rearrangement joins TRBV6-1 to TRBJ1-5; tentative D call: TRBD1 (5 bases). The CDR3 has 15 amino acids. Per germline, CDR1 MNHNS and CDR2 SASEGT. Trimming shortened V by 5 bases and J by 4 bases, and 15 bases separated the two germline ends. CDR3 sequence (DNA): TGTGCCAGCAGTCTAGAGTGGCAGGGTAATCAGCCCCAGCATTTT. Amino acids: CASSLEWQGNQPQHF.

The chain couples TRBV27 to TRBJ1-1, with a weak D call TRBD1 (6 bases). The CDR3 length is 14 residues. Germline V CDR1 and CDR2: MNHEY, SMNVEV (reference sequence). Trimming removed 5 bases at V and 7 bases at J, with 17 bases between. The CDR3 sequence is CASSTKRDKIEAFF. CDR3 nucleotide sequence: TGTGCCAGCAGTACAAAACGGGACAAGATTGAAGCTTTCTTT.

The CDR3 sequence is CASSLTGDNGYTF. The CDR3 DNA follows: TGTGCCAGCAGTTTAACAGGGGACAATGGCTACACCTTC. The chain couples TRBV28 to TRBJ1-2, with 7 nucleotides matching TRBD1. After removal of 2 bases from V and 6 bases from J, the junction contained 3 bases not matched to a gene. This CDR3 comprises 13 residues. The germline V gene has CDR1 MDHEN and CDR2 SYDVKM.

The genes are TRBV30 and TRBJ1-1; 7 bases are a match to TRBD1. V dropped 6 bases and J dropped 4; count of bases not matched to a gene: 8. The germline gives CDR1 GTSNPN, CDR2 SVGIG (reference sequence). This CDR3 has 13 residues. DNA for the CDR3: TGTGCCTGTCGCCGGGACAGTGGCACTGAAGCTTTCTTT. This gives the protein CACRRDSGTEAFF. The full variable domain, rest sourced from reference TRBV30 and TRBJ1-1, is SQTIHQWPATLVQPVGSPLSLECTVEGTSNPNLYWYRQAAGRGLQLLFYSVGIGQISSEVPQNLSASRPQDRQFILSSKKLLLSDSGFYLCACRRDSGTEAFFGQGTRLTVV.

The chain joins TRBV9 to TRBJ2-7; 8 nucleotides line up with TRBD2. The CDR3 totals 13 residues. CDR1 is SGDLS, CDR2 YYNGEE, per germline. J gave up 3 bases and V 1 base, and 0 bases lay outside the gene matches. Here the CDR3 DNA reads TGTGCCAGCAGCGTACTAGCGGGCTACGAGCAGTACTTC. Its protein is CASSVLAGYEQYF. Complete variable domain (other parts from reference TRBV9 and TRBJ2-7): DSGVTQTPKHLITATGQRVTLRCSPRSGDLSVYWYQQSLDQGLQFLIQYYNGEERAKGNILERFSAQQFPDLHSELNLSSLELGDSALYFCASSVLAGYEQYFGPGTRLTVT.

The chain has TRBV7-6 and TRBJ2-3, with TRBD2 matching 11 bases. CDR1 and CDR2 from the germline V gene are SGHVS and FNYEAQ. The CDR3 is made up of 13 amino acids. V lost 4 bases to trimming and J lost 10 bases; unmatched junction nucleotides: 4. The CDR3, as DNA: TGTGCCAGCAGCTCTTGGACTAGCGGGTCGCAGTATTTT. Protein product: CASSSWTSGSQYF.

The chain recombines TRBV6-1 with TRBJ1-5; maybe TRBD1 (5 bases). The germline gives CDR1 MNHNS, CDR2 SASEGT. Trimming cost V 4 bases and J 5 bases, with 6 bases left between them. The CDR3 is 12 amino acids. CDR3: CASSGGDQPQHF. The CDR3 DNA reads TGTGCCAGCAGTGGGGGGGATCAGCCCCAGCATTTT.

This chain joins TRBV6-1 and TRBJ2-4; D not certain. The V end lost 2 bases, the J end lost 3 bases, and 5 bases lay between the germline ends. The germline gives CDR1 MNHNS, CDR2 SASEGT. The CDR3 consists of 13 residues. CDR3 in amino acids: CASSELDKNIQYF. As DNA, the CDR3 is TGTGCCAGCAGTGAATTAGACAAAAACATTCAGTACTTC.

The chain combines TRBV5-1 with TRBJ1-6; TRBD1 aligns across 11 bases. CDR3 size: 15 residues. Germline assignment: CDR1 SGHRS and CDR2 YFSETQ. V was pared by 2 bases and J by 10 bases, with 5 bases of the junction left unmatched. The chain's CDR3 is CASSFGQGATSPLHF. DNA of the CDR3: TGCGCCAGCAGCTTCGGACAGGGGGCGACATCACCCCTCCACTTT.

This sequence joins TRBV7-6 and TRBJ1-4; D ambiguous. CDR1 SGHVS and CDR2 FNYEAQ come from the germline V gene. CDR3 length equals 15 residues. Trimming pared 5 bases from V and 0 bases from J, leaving 10 bases between. The CDR3 is CASSPFLATNEKLFF. For the CDR3, the DNA is TGTGCCAGCAGCCCTTTCCTTGCAACTAATGAAAAACTGTTTTTT.

The chain couples TRBV5-4 to TRBJ2-7; 11 nucleotides align to TRBD1. The CDR3 extends over 15 amino acids. Germline CDR1 is SGHNT and CDR2 is YYREEE (reference sequence). J lost 7 bases, V lost 4 bases, and 10 bases had no gene match. CDR3 amino acids: CASSHKGQGAWEQYF. In DNA form, the CDR3 reads TGTGCCAGCAGCCACAAAGGACAGGGGGCATGGGAGCAGTACTTC.

The chain couples TRBV21-1 to TRBJ2-3; the table calls TRBD2, which could not be checked here. TRBV21-1 is a known pseudogene. The CDR3 totals 16 residues. The CDR3 protein is CASSKVVAPAADTQYF. CDR3 sequence (DNA): TGTGCCAGCAGCAAAGTGGTAGCCCCAGCGGCAGATACGCAGTATTTT.

The chain couples TRBV19 to TRBJ2-1; 7 bases are a match to TRBD1. Germline V gene sequence: CDR1 LNHDA, CDR2 SQIVND (reference sequence). The CDR3 covers 14 residues. V shed 4 bases and J 7 bases; nucleotides not matched to a gene: 7. The CDR3 reads CASSTRQGMNEQFF. CDR3 in DNA: TGTGCCAGTAGTACCCGACAGGGTATGAATGAGCAGTTCTTC.

Worth noting for this clone: Germline and junction disagree at one end, which may indicate a read error. V gene TRBV7-7 combines with J gene TRBJ2-1, with TRBD2 matching over 8 bases. Germline V CDR1 and CDR2: SSHAT, FNYEAQ (reference sequence). This CDR3 comprises 15 residues. The CDR3 sequence: CASSLAGDLAGEQFF. The DNA of the CDR3 is TGTGCTAGCAGCTTAGCGGGTGATCTAGCGGGTGAGCAGTTCTTC. Filled out from reference TRBV7-7 and TRBJ2-1, the complete variable domain reads GAGVSQSPRYKVTKRGQDVTLRCDPISSHATLYWYQQALGQGPEFLTYFNYEAQPDKSGLPSDRFSAERPEGSISTLTIQRTEQRDSAMYRCASSLAGDLAGEQFFGPGTRLTVL.

This rearrangement joins TRBV4-2 to TRBJ2-3; 9 nucleotides align to TRBD2. Losses at the gene ends were 4 bases for V and 5 bases for J; bases not matched to a gene: 7. The CDR3 extends over 15 amino acids. The germline gives CDR1 LGHNA, CDR2 YNFKEQ. The CDR3 nucleotides are TGTGCCAGCAGCCCGCCGGGACTAGCCCTAGATACGCAGTATTTT. The encoded protein is CASSPPGLALDTQYF.

The chain recombines TRBV11-2 with TRBJ1-2, with 9 bases aligning to TRBD1. Trimming at V came to 6 bases and at J to 8 bases, leaving 13 bases not matched to a gene. The germline V gene has CDR1 SGHAT and CDR2 FQNNGV. The CDR3 loop spans 15 amino acids. CDR3 loop: CASSSHKGQGEGYTF. CDR3 in DNA: TGTGCCAGCAGTTCACATAAGGGACAGGGAGAGGGCTACACCTTC.

V usage is TRBV5-1 and J usage is TRBJ2-1; TRBD1 agrees at 7 bases. V lost 4 bases and J lost 5; bases outside the gene matches: 3. Per the germline V gene, CDR1 is SGHRS and CDR2 is YFSETQ. The CDR3 covers 13 residues. CDR3 amino acids: CASSPGQNNEQFF. The CDR3 DNA is TGCGCCAGCAGCCCGGGACAGAACAATGAGCAGTTCTTC.

The rearrangement links TRBV14 to TRBJ1-2; D gene uncertain. From germline, CDR1 is SGHDN and CDR2 FVKESK. Trimming took off 4 bases at V and 5 bases at J, with 11 bases between the two ends. The CDR3 consists of 13 residues. The CDR3 DNA reads TGTGCCAGCAGCCCCTCGGAGAGTTATGGCTACACCTTC. Translation gives CASSPSESYGYTF.

V and J are TRBV5-8 and TRBJ2-1; 9 bases map to TRBD2. Germline lookup yields CDR1 SGHTS and CDR2 YDEGEE. There are 16 residues in the CDR3. V was clipped by 4 bases and J by 5 bases; unmatched bases: 10. CDR3 nucleotide sequence: TGTGCCAGCAGCATGCCGGGACTAGCCGTAAACAATGAGCAGTTCTTC. Translation gives CASSMPGLAVNNEQFF.

The V gene is TRBV30, the J gene TRBJ2-2, with D perhaps matching TRBD2 (5 bases). CDR1 and CDR2 from the germline V gene are GTSNPN and SVGIG (reference sequence). The CDR3 is 16 amino acids. The V and J ends lost 0 bases and 0 bases respectively, with 11 bases between them. Here the CDR3 reads CAWSVRTGTNTGELFF. The CDR3 DNA sequence: TGTGCCTGGAGTGTACGAACGGGGACGAACACCGGGGAGCTGTTTTTT.

The V call is TRBV15, the J call TRBJ1-5; D uncertain. Germline V lookup: CDR1 LNHNV, CDR2 YYDKDF (reference sequence). CDR3 length equals 12 residues. Between the trimmed V and J ends, which lost 8 bases and 3 bases, there was a span of 8 bases. For the CDR3, the DNA is TGTGCCACCGGCGGTGTCAATCAGCCCCAGCATTTT. Encoded protein: CATGGVNQPQHF.

This chain uses TRBV7-3 with TRBJ2-2; no firm D call. Germline V gene sequence: CDR1 SGHTA, CDR2 FQGTGA. V was shortened by 2 bases and J by 0 bases, with 7 bases between the two germline ends. The CDR3 has 15 amino acids. The CDR3 nucleotides read TGTGCCAGCAGCTTACAACCAGCGAACACCGGGGAGCTGTTTTTT. It codes for CASSLQPANTGELFF. The whole variable domain, remainder taken from reference TRBV7-3 and TRBJ2-2, is GAGVSQTPSNKVTEKGKYVELRCDPISGHTALYWYRQSLGQGPEFLIYFQGTGAADDSGLPNDRFFAVRPEGSVSTLKIQRTERGDSAVYLCASSLQPANTGELFFGEGSRLTVL.

This chain connects TRBV18 to TRBJ2-1; TRBD1 matches 7 bases. The V and J ends lost 6 bases and 9 bases, in that order; junction bases with no gene match: 8. The CDR3 spans 13 residues. CDR1 is KGHSH, CDR2 LQKENI, per germline. CDR3: CASSHRGFGEQFF. The CDR3 DNA follows: TGTGCCAGCTCTCACAGGGGATTCGGTGAGCAGTTCTTC.